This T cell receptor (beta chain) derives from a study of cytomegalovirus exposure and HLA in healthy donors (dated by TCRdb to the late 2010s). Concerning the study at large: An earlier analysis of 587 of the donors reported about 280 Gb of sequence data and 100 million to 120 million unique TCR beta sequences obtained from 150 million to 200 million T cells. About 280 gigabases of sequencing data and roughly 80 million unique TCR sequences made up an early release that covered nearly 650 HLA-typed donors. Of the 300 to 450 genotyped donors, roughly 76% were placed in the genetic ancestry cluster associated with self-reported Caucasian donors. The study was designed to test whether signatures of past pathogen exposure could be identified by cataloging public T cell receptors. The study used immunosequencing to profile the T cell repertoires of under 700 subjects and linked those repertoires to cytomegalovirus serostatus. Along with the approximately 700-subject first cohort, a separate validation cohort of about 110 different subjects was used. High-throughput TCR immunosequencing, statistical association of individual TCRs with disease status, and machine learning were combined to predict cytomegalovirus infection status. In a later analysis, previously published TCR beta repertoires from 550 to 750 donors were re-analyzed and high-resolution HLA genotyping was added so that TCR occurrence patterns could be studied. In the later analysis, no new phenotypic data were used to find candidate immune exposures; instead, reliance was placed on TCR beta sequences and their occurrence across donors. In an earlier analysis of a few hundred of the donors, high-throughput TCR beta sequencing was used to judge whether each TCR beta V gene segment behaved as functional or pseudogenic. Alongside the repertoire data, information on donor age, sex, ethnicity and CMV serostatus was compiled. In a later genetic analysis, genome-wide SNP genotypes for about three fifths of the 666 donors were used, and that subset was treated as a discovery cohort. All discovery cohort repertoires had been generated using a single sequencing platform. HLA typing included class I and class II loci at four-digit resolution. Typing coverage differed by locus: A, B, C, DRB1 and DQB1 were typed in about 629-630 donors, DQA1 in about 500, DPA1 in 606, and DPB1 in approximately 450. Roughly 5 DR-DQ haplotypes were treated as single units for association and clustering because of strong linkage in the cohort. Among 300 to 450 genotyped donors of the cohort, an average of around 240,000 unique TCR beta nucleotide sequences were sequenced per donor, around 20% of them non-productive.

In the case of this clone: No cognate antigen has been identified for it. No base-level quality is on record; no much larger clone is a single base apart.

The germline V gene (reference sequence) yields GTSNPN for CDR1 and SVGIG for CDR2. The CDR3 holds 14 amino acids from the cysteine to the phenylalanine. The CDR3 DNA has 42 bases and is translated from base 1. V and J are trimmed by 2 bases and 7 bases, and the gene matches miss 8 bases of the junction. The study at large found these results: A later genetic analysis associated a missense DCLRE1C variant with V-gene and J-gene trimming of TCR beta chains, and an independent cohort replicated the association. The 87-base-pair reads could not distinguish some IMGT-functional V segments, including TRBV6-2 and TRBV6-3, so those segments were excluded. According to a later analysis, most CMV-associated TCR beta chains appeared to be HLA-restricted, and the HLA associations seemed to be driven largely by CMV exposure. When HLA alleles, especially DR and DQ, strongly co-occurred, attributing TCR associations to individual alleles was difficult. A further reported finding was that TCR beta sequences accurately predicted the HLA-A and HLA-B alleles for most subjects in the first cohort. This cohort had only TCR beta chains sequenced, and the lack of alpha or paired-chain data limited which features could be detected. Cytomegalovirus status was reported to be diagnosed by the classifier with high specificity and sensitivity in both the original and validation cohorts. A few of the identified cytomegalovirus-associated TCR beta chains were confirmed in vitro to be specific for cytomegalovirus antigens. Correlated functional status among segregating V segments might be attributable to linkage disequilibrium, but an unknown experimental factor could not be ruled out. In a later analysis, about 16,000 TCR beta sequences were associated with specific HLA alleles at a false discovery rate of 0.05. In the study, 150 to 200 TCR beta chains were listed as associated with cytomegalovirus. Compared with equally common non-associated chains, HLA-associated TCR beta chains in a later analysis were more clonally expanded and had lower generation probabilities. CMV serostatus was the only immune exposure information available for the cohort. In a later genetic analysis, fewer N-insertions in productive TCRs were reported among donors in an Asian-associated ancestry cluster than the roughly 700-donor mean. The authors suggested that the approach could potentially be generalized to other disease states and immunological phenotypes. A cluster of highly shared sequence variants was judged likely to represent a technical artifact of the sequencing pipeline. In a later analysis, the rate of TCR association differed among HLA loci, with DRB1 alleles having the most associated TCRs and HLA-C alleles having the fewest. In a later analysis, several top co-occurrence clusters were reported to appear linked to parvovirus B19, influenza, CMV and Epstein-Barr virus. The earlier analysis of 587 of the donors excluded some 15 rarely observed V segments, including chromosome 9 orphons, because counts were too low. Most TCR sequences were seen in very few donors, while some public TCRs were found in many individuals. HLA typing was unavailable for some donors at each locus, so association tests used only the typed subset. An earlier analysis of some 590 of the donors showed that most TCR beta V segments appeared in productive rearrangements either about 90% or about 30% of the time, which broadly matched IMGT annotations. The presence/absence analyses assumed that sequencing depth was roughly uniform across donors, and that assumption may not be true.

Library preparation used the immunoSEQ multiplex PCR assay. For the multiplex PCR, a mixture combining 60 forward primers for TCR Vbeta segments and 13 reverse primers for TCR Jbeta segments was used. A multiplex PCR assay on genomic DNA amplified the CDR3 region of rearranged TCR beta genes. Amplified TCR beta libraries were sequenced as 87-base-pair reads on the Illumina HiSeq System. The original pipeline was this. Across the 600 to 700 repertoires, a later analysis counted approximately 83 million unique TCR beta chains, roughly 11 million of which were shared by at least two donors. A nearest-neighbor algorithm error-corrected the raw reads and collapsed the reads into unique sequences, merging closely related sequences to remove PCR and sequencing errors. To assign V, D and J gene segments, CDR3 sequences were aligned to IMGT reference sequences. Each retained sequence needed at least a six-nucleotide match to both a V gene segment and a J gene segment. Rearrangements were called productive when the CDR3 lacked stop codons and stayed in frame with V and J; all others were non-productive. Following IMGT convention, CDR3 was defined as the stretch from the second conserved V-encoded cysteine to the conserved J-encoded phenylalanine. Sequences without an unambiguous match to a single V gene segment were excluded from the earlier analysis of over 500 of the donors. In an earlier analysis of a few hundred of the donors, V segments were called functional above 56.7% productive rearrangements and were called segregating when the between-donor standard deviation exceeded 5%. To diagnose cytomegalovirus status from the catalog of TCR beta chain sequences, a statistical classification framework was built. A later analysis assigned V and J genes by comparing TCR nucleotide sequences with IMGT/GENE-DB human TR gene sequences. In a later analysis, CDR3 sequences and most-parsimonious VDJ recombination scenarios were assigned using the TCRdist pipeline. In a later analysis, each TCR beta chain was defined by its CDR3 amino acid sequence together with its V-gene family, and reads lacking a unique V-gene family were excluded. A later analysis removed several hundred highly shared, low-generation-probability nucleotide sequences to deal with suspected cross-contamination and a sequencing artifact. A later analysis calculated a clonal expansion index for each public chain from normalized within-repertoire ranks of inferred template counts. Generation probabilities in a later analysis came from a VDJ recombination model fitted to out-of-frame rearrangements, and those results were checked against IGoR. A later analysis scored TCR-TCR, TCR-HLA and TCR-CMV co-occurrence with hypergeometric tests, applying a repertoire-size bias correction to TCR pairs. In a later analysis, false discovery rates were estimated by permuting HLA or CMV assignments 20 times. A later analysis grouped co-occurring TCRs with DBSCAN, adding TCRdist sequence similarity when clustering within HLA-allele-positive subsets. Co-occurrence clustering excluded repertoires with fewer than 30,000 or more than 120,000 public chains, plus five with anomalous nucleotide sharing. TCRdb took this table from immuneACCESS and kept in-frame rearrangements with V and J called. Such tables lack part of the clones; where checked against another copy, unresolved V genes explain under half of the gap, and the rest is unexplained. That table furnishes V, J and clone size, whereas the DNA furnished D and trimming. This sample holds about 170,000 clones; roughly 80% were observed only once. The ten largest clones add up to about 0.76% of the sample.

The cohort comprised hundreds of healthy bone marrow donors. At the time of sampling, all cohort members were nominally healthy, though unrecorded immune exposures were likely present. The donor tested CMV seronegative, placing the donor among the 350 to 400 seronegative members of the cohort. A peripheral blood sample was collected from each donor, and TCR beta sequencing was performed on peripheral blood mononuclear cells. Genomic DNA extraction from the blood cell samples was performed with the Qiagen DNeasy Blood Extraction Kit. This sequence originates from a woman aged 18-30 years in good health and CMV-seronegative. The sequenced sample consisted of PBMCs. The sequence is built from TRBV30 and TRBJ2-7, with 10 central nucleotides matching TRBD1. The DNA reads TGTGCCTGGAGTAAGGGACAGGGGACGGGGGAGCAGTACTTC. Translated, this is CAWSKGQGTGEQYF.